This T cell receptor beta chain was obtained from a study of identifying expanded T cells in peripheral blood. Whole-study findings and limits: Around 1.2 clones differed between technical replicates, versus roughly 17 and 20 over time.

This clone was seen more than once but under ten times. Its antigen is unidentified. The ends were cut back, 2 bases at V and 7 bases at J, with 15 bases in the middle. The CDR3 covers 15 residues. Per the germline V gene, CDR1 is SGHRS and CDR2 is YFSETQ. Assay: immunoSEQ multiplex PCR; the TCRdb copy retains only in-frame clones and omits some. The table lists tens of thousands of clones, roughly 84% of them singletons. This receptor was obtained from a person aged 18 to 75 in good health. V and J are TRBV5-1 and TRBJ2-2; no clear D gene. Sequencing was performed on blood. Written as DNA, the CDR3 is TGCGCCAGCAGCTTATACGGTGAAGGGATCGGGGAGCTGTTTTTT. It is translated as CASSLYGEGIGELFF.